This T cell receptor beta chain was sequenced in a study of Ad26.COV2.S vaccination and SARS-CoV-2 variants. Study as a whole: Ad26.COV2.S was injected intramuscularly once or twice, 56 days apart.

Here immunoSEQ multiplex PCR was the method, and the copy in TCRdb shows in-frame clones only, minus some. Counted here are 500,000 or so clones, approximately 92% occurring once; the ten biggest clones make up approximately 2.5%. The sample's treatment: about 20 received Ad26.COV2.S at low or high dose, single or two shots; roughly five received placebo; per-sample allocation not given. On day 63 after the first injection, vaccine and placebo recipients gave samples. The CDR3 spans 18 residues. The V gene end was trimmed by 4 bases and the J gene end by 6 bases; junction bases not matched to a gene: 17. CDR1 is LGHDT and CDR2 is YNNKEL in the germline V gene (reference sequence).

The chain joins TRBV3-1 (or the pseudogene TRBV3-2) to TRBJ2-3, with 9 bases aligning to TRBD2. This TCR derives from a person aged 18 to 59 who received the Ad26.COV2.S COVID-19 vaccine or a placebo. Sequences were derived from peripheral blood, sampled in a trial of Ad26.COV2.S vaccine versus placebo. CDR3 nucleotide sequence: TGTGCCAGCAGCCCTGAACTGGGGGTAGCGGGGGACTCGGATACGCAGTATTTT. This translates into CASSPELGVAGDSDTQYF.